This T cell receptor beta chain comes out of a study of shared clonotypes between healthy human individuals. For the study at large: For every donor, three CD4 naive, three CD4 memory, two CD8 naive and one CD8 memory plates were used.

V was shortened by 4 bases and J by 1 base, with 14 bases between the two germline ends. Germline V gives CDR1 SGHRS, CDR2 YFSETQ. The CDR3 contains 16 residues. Findings of the study overall: The naive CD4 repertoires of several donors were compared, and roughly 5.1% of clonotypes were shared. Generally, estimated richness proved larger in naive subsets than it did in memory subsets.

Healthy HIV-negative adults without recent acute infections or vaccinations served as donors. A note on this clone: The antigen is not known.

Data came from immunoSEQ multiplex PCR; TCRdb stores just in-frame clones and leaves some out. The sample has about 1.1 million clones, about four fifths seen once. The TCR sequence derives from a man aged 18 to 29 in good health. Some clones in this sample may be carry-over from other donors' samples. The sample was memory CD4+ T cells from PBMCs. Specified subset: CD45RA-negative fraction. The V gene is TRBV5-1, the J gene TRBJ2-2, with a weak D call TRBD1 (5 bases). The CDR3 loop reads CASSPQAGLNTGELFF. The CDR3 region has the DNA TGCGCCAGCAGCCCACAGGCCGGGTTGAACACCGGGGAGCTGTTTTTT.